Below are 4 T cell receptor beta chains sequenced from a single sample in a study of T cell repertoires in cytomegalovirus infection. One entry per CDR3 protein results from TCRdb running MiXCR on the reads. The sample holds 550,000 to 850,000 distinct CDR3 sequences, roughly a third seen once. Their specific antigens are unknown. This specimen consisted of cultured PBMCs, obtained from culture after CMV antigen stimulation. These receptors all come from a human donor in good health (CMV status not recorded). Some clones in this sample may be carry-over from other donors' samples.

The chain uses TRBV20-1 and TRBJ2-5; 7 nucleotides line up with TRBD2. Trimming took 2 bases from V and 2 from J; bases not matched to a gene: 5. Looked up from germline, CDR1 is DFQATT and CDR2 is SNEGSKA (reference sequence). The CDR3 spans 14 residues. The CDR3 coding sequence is TGCAGTGCTAGACCGACTAGCAGACAAGAGACCCAGTACTTC. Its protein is CSARPTSRQETQYF.

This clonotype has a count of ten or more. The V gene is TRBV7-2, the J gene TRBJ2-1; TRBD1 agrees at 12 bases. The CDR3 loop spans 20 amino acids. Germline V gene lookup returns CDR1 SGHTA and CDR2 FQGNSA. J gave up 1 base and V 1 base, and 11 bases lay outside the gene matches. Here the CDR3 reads CASSLDRGTGGILSYNEQFF. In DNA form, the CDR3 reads TGTGCCAGCAGCTTAGATCGTGGGACAGGGGGCATTCTATCCTACAATGAGCAGTTCTTC.

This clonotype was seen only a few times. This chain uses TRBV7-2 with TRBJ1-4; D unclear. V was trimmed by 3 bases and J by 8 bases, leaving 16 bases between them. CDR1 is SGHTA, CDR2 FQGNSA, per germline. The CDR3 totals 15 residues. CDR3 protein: CASSFNVGEGEKLFF. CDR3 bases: TGTGCCAGCAGCTTTAATGTTGGGGAAGGCGAAAAACTGTTTTTT.

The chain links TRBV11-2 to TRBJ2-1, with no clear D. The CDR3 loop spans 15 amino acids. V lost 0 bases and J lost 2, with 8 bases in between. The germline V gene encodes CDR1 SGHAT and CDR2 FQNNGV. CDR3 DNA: TGTGCCAGCAGCTTAGAAGGTGGAACCTACAATGAGCAGTTCTTC. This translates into CASSLEGGTYNEQFF.